There are a few counts of the clone carrying this T cell receptor (beta chain). Antigen: not known. The record originates from a study of T-cell reconstitution after alpha-beta-depleted transplantation in children. Whole-study findings and limits: Surviving recipient T cells and intrathymic progenitors accounted for some patients' high TCRbeta diversity at day 60. There were reportedly several hundred expanded graft clones from which alpha-beta T cells came about two months after transplant. Newly made T cells mostly supplied T-cell counts and diversity one year after transplant.

J lost 5 bases, V lost 6 bases, and 8 bases had no gene match. Germline V gene sequence: CDR1 LNHDA, CDR2 SQIVND (reference sequence). This CDR3 spans 16 amino acids. Unique molecular identifiers were incorporated during preparation of the TCRbeta library. MiXCR, applied by TCRdb to the PCR reads, yields one record per CDR3 protein. Among about 980,000 distinct CDR3 sequences listed, about 29% were seen once. The chain employs TRBV19 and TRBJ2-3; 13 bases are shared with TRBD2. The clonotype comes from a boy younger than two who had a stem cell transplant for SCID, so the T cells may come from the graft donor. The sample consisted of PBMCs, mostly from graft donor cells, taken 360 days after TCRalphabeta/CD19-depleted stem cell transplant. CDR3 residues: CASSPPGLAGEDTQYF. DNA of the CDR3: TGTGCCAGTAGCCCCCCCGGACTAGCGGGGGAAGATACGCAGTATTTT.